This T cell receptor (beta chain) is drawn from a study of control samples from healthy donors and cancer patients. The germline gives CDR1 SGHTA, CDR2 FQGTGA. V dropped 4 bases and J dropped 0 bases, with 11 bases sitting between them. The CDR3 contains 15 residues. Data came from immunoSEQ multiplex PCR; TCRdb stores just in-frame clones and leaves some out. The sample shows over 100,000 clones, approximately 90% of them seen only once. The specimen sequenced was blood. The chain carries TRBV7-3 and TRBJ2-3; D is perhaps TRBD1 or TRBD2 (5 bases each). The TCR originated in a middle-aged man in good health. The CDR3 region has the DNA TGTGCCAGCAGCTCCGGGACCACCAGCACAGATACGCAGTATTTT. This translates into CASSSGTTSTDTQYF.